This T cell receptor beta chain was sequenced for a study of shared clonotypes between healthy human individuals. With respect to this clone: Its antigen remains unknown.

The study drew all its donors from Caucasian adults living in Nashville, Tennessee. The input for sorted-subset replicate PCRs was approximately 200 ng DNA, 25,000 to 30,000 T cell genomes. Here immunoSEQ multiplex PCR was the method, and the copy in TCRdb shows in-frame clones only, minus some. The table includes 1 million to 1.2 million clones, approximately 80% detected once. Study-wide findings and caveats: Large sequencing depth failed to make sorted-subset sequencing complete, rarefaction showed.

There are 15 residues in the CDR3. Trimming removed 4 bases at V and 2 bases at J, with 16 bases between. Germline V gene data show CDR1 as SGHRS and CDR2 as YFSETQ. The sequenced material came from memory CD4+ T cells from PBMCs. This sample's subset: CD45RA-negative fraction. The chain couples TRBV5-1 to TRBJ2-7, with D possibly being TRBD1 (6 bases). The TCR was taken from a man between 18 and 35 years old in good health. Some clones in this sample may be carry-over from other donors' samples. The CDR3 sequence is CASSENRENAYEQYF. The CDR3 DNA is TGCGCCAGCAGCGAGAACAGGGAGAACGCCTACGAGCAGTACTTC.